Below, one TCR beta chain is given with its context. This record belongs to a study of blood T cell repertoires in COVID-19. Across the study: Sources were T cells, B-cell-depleted T cells, or PBMCs; the material itself was cDNA or gDNA.

Repertoires were generated with immunoSEQ multiplex PCR, while TCRdb's copy carries only in-frame clones and drops some. The profile covers 40,000 or so clones, with roughly 80% appearing a single time and 10% taken by the ten largest. The TCR originated in a man in his sixties in a cohort sampled during active COVID-19. The sample taken for sequencing was peripheral blood.

The DNA of the CDR3 is TGCGCCAGCAGCTCAAGGGCCCGGGACAGAAATTCACCCCTCCACTTT. Protein sequence: CASSSRARDRNSPLHF. The V call is TRBV5-1, the J call TRBJ1-6; 7 positions agree with TRBD1. Losses at the gene ends were 3 bases for V and 7 bases for J; bases not matched to a gene: 10. The CDR3 runs to 16 residues. CDR1 SGHRS and CDR2 YFSETQ come from the germline V gene.